This T cell receptor beta chain was profiled in a study of blood T cells in healthy people across ages. Regarding the study as a whole: Long-lived donors had more naive CD4+ cells and higher diversity than aged donors.

With respect to this clonotype: The target antigen is unknown.

In germline, CDR1 is SGHDN, CDR2 FVKESK. This CDR3 has 14 amino acids. Unmatched junction bases numbered 11, after V lost 6 bases and J lost 15 bases. Sample-barcoded 5' priming and a J-beta primer mix drove a second PCR of about 6 to 12 cycles. TCRdb passed the 5' RACE reads through MiXCR, listing each CDR3 protein once. Of about 800,000 distinct CDR3 sequences detected, approximately 25% appear once; the ten largest clones hold 3% to 4.5%. The same sample was also studied in work on T cells of mothers and their children.

The chain couples TRBV14 to TRBJ2-1, with 13 positions matching TRBD2. The source of this sequence is a boy between 10 and 17 years old in good health. Sequencing used blood. CDR3 residues: CASRPTSGGSTPFF. DNA of the CDR3: TGTGCCAGCAGACCGACTAGCGGGGGGTCGACTCCGTTCTTC.